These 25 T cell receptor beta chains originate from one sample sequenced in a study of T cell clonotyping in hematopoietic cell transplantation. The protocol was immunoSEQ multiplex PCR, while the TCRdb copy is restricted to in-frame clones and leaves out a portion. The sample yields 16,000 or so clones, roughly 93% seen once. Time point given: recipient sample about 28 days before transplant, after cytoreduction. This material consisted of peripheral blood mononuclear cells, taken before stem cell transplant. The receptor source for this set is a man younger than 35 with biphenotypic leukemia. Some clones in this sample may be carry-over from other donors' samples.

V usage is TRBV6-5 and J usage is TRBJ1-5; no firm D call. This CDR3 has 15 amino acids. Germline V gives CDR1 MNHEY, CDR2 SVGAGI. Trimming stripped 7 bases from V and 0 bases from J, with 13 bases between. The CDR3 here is CASNPGSYSNQPQHF. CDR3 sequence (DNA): TGTGCCAGCAACCCGGGCTCCTATAGCAATCAGCCCCAGCATTTT.

In DNA, the CDR3 is TGTGCCAGCAGCTTAGGAGGGGGGGCGAGAGAAGCTTTCTTT. Encoded protein: CASSLGGGAREAFF. The chain couples TRBV7-9 to TRBJ1-1, with D tentatively TRBD1 (6 bases). Germline CDR1 reads SEHNR; CDR2 reads FQNEAQ (reference sequence). V lost 1 base, J lost 8 bases, and 14 bases lay in between. This CDR3 comprises 14 residues.

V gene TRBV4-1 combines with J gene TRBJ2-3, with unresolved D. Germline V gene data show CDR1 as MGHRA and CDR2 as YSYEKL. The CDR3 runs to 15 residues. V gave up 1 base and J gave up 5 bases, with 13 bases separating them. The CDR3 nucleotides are TGCGCCAGCAGCCAAGCGTCCCCGACACAAGATACGCAGTATTTT. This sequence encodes CASSQASPTQDTQYF.

In DNA, the CDR3 is TGCGCCAGCAGCCAGGGTGGGGGGTACAATTCACCCCTCCACTTT. It encodes CASSQGGGYNSPLHF. This chain joins TRBV4-3 and TRBJ1-6, with D maybe TRBD1 (5 bases). CDR1 and CDR2 (germline): LGHNA, YSLEER. The CDR3 sequence is 15 residues long. Trimming took 3 bases from V and 7 from J, leaving 13 bases between them.

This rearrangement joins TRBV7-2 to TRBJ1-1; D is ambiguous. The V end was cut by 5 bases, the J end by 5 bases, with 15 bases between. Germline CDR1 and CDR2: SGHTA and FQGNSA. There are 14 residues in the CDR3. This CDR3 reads CASSRNTPGTEAFF. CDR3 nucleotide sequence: TGTGCCAGCAGCCGGAACACCCCAGGAACTGAAGCTTTCTTT.

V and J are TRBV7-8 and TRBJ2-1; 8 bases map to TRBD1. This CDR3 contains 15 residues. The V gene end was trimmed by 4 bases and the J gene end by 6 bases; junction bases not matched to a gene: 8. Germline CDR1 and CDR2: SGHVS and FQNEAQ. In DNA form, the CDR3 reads TGTGCCAGCAGCTGGAACCGGACAGGGAGCAATGAGCAGTTCTTC. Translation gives CASSWNRTGSNEQFF.

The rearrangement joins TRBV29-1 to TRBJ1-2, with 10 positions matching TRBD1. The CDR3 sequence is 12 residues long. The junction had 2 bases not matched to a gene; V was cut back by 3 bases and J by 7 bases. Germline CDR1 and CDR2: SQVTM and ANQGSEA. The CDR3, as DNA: TGCAGCGTTGATGGACAGGGGGGTGGCTACACCTTC. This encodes CSVDGQGGGYTF.

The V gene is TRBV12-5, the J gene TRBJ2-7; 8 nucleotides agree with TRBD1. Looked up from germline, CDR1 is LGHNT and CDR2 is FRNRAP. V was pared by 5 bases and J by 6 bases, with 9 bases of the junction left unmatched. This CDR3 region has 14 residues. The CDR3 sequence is CASGPGQGNSEQYF. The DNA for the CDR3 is TGTGCTAGTGGTCCAGGACAGGGTAACTCCGAGCAGTACTTC.

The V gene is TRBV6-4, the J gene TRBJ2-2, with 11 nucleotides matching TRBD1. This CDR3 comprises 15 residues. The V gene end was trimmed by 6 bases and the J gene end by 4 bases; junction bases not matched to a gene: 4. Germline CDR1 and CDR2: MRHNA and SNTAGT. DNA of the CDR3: TGTGCCAGCAGCGCTGGGACAGGGGGCACCGGGGAGCTGTTTTTT. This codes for CASSAGTGGTGELFF.

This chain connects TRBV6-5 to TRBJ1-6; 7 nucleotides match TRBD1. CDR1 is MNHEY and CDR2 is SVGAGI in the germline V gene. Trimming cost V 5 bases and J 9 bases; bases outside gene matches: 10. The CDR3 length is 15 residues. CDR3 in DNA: TGTGCCAGCAGTACAGGGGACCTTGAGGGTTCACCCCTCCACTTT. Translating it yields CASSTGDLEGSPLHF.

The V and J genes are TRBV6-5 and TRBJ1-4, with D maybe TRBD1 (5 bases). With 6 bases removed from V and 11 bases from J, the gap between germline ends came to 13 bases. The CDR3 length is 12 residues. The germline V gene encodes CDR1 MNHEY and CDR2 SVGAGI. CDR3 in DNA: TGTGCCAGCAGCCGGGACGGAGGTAAACTGTTTTTT. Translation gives CASSRDGGKLFF.

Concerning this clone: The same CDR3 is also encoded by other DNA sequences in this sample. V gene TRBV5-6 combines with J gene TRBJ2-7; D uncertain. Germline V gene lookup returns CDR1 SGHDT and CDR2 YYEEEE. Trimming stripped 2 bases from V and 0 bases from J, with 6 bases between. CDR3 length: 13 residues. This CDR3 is CASSFGRSYEQYF. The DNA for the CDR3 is TGTGCCAGCAGCTTCGGACGCTCCTACGAGCAGTACTTC.

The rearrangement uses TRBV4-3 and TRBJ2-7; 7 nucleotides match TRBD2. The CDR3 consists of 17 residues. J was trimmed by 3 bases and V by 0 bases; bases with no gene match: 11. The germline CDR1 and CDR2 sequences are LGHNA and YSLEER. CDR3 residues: CASSQDYEMWGGYEQYF. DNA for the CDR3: TGCGCCAGCAGCCAAGATTACGAGATGTGGGGGGGCTACGAGCAGTACTTC.

The CDR3 loop is CASSQSDRVNTEAFF. Written as DNA, the CDR3 is TGCGCCAGCAGCCAATCGGACAGGGTGAACACTGAAGCTTTCTTT. The chain is built from TRBV4-1 and TRBJ1-1; 8 nucleotides agree with TRBD1. With V trimmed by 2 bases and J by 0 bases, 2 bases remained unmatched. This CDR3 is built from 15 residues. Germline loops: CDR1 MGHRA, CDR2 YSYEKL.

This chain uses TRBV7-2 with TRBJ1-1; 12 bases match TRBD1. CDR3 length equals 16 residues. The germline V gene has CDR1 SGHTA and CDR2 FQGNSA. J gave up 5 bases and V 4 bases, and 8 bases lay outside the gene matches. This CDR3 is CASSSRDRGRGTEAFF. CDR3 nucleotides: TGTGCCAGCAGCTCCCGGGACAGGGGGCGAGGAACTGAAGCTTTCTTT.

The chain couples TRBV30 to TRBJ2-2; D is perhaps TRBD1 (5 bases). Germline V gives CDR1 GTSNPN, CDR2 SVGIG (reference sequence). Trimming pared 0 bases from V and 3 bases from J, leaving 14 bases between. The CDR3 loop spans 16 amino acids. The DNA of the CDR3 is TGTGCCTGGAGTGTTAGGCAAGGGGTCCACACCGGGGAGCTGTTTTTT. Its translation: CAWSVRQGVHTGELFF.

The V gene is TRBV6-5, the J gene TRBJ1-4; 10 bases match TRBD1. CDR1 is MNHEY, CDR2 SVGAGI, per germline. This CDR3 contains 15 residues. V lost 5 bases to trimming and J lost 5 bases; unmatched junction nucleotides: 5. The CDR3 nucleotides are TGTGCCAGCAGTGGCCGGGACAGGGGAAATGAAAAACTGTTTTTT. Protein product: CASSGRDRGNEKLFF.

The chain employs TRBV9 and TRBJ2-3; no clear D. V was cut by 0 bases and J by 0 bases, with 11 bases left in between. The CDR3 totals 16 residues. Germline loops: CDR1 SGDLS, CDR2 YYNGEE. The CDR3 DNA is TGTGCCAGCAGCGTAGGCCCTCTTCCTAGCACAGATACGCAGTATTTT. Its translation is CASSVGPLPSTDTQYF.

CDR3 loop: CASSPALSNWALHF. CDR3 coding DNA: TGTGCCAGCAGCCCGGCCCTGAGTAATTGGGCCCTCCACTTT. The chain carries TRBV6-5 and TRBJ1-6; no reliable D call. Deletions cut 6 bases from V and 14 bases from J, with 20 bases between. This CDR3 spans 14 amino acids. Germline V gives CDR1 MNHEY, CDR2 SVGAGI.

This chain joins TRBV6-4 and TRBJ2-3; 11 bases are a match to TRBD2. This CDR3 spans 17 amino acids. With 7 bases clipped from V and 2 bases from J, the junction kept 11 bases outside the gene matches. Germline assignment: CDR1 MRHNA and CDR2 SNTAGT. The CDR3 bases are TGTGCCAGCACCTATCCCTTAGCGGGGGGGGTCACAGATACGCAGTATTTT. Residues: CASTYPLAGGVTDTQYF.

This CDR3 reads CASSLPVGGGLLETQYF. CDR3 DNA sequence: TGTGCCAGCAGCTTACCCGTAGGGGGGGGGCTTCTTGAGACCCAGTACTTC. The V gene is TRBV7-2, the J gene TRBJ2-5, with D maybe TRBD2 (7 bases). V was clipped by 2 bases and J by 5 bases, with 21 bases between them. CDR1 SGHTA and CDR2 FQGNSA come from the germline V gene. The length of the CDR3 is 17 residues.

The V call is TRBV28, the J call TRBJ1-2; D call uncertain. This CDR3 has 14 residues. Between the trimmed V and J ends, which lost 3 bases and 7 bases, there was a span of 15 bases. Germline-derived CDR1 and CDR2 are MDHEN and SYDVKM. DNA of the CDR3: TGTGCCAGCAGTTTGGGGATTAACACGGGTGGCTACACCTTC. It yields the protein CASSLGINTGGYTF.

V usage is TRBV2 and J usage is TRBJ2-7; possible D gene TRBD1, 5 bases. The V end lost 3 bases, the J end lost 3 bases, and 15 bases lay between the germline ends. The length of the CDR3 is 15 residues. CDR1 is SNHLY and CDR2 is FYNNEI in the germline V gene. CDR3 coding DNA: TGTGCCAGCAGTGAGCAGGGTAGTGGTATCTACGAGCAGTACTTC. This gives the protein CASSEQGSGIYEQYF.

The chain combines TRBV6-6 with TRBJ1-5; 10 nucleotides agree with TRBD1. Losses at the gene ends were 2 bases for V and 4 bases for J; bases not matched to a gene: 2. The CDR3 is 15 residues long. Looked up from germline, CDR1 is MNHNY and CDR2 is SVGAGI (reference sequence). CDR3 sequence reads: CASSYGTGVNQPQHF. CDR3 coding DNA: TGTGCCAGCAGTTACGGGACAGGGGTAAATCAGCCCCAGCATTTT.

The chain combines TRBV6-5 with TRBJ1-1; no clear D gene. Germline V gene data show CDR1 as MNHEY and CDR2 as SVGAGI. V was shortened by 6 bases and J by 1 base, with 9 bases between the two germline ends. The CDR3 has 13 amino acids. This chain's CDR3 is CASSTLGNTEAFF. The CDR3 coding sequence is TGTGCCAGCAGCACATTGGGGAACACTGAAGCTTTCTTT.